Presented here are 9 T cell receptor beta chains from one specimen sequenced in a study of CD8+ T cells in alopecia areata. The treatment is: oral pan-JAK inhibitor, 5-10 mg twice daily. RNA was extracted and reverse transcribed into cDNA as the sequencing template. The method was immunoSEQ multiplex PCR; TCRdb's version includes in-frame clones alone and lacks a portion of them. The data contain around 200,000 clones, 50% to 65% of them singletons. The specimen was CD8+ T cells sorted from blood, collected at week 24, from a patient treated with tofacitinib. The receptors derive from a human donor with alopecia areata.

The rearrangement links TRBV27 to TRBJ2-5; 9 nucleotides line up with TRBD2. The germline CDR1 and CDR2 sequences are MNHEY and SMNVEV (reference sequence). V was clipped by 4 bases and J by 5 bases; unmatched bases: 11. This CDR3 comprises 16 residues. The CDR3 DNA reads as TGTGCCAGCAGTTCGTCTAGCGGGGATAACCCCGAGACCCAGTACTTC. Translated, it gives CASSSSSGDNPETQYF.

This rearrangement joins TRBV27 to TRBJ2-7; TRBD1 matches at 7 bases. CDR3 size: 12 residues. The V and J ends lost 9 bases and 4 bases, in that order; junction bases with no gene match: 6. Germline V lookup: CDR1 MNHEY, CDR2 SMNVEV (reference sequence). In nucleotides, the CDR3 is TGTGCCAGACAGGGGACGGTTTACGAGCAGTACTTC. It is translated as CARQGTVYEQYF.

The rearrangement uses TRBV11-1 and TRBJ1-1, with TRBD1 as a possible D gene (5 bases). Germline V CDR1 and CDR2: SGHAT, FQDESV (reference sequence). The CDR3 is 14 residues long. Between the trimmed V and J ends, which lost 6 bases and 2 bases, there was a span of 13 bases. The CDR3 sequence: CASRPLGPNTEAFF. The CDR3 DNA follows: TGTGCCAGCAGGCCCCTGGGACCAAACACTGAAGCTTTCTTT.

The rearrangement joins TRBV7-9 to TRBJ2-2; no clear D gene. The CDR3 is 12 amino acids. The V gene's germline CDR1 is SEHNR and CDR2 FQNEAQ (reference sequence). V was cut by 6 bases and J by 6 bases, with 8 bases left in between. CDR3 in DNA: TGTGCCAGCAGGCCTCCTGCCGGGGAGCTGTTTTTT. Protein product: CASRPPAGELFF.

This clone appeared a few times. The genes are TRBV30 and TRBJ1-2; 8 positions agree with TRBD1. In germline, CDR1 is GTSNPN, CDR2 SVGIG (reference sequence). V shed 5 bases, J shed 10 bases, and the junction held 3 bases outside the gene matches. This CDR3 comprises 10 residues. CDR3 nucleotides: TGTGCCTGGTCGGACAGGGACTACACCTTC. Its translation is CAWSDRDYTF.

J is TRBJ2-1 and V is TRBV9, with 9 bases that match TRBD1. Germline V CDR1 and CDR2: SGDLS, YYNGEE. The V segment lost 3 bases and the J segment 8 bases; nucleotides outside the gene matches: 3. The CDR3 contains 13 residues. CDR3: CASSGDRGDEQFF. The CDR3 region has the DNA TGTGCCAGCAGCGGCGACAGGGGGGATGAGCAGTTCTTC.

This clone was recorded a few times. Written as DNA, the CDR3 is TGTGCCAGCAGCTTCGTGGAGGACCACAACCTCTATGGCTACACCTTC. Residues: CASSFVEDHNLYGYTF. The rearrangement links TRBV5-6 to TRBJ1-2; D gene unclear. CDR3 size: 16 residues. The germline V gene encodes CDR1 SGHDT and CDR2 YYEEEE. Trimming stripped 2 bases from V and 4 bases from J, with 18 bases between.

The chain joins TRBV11-2 to TRBJ1-6, with D hard to call. Germline V CDR1 and CDR2: SGHAT, FQNNGV. Trimming left V 6 bases short and J 9 bases short, with 18 bases between. The CDR3 consists of 15 residues. Here the CDR3 DNA reads TGTGCCAGCAGAGTGATGGCGGGCGAGGGTTCACCCCTCCACTTT. Translated: CASRVMAGEGSPLHF.

This sequence joins TRBV27 and TRBJ2-7, with 12 bases lining up with TRBD1. The V gene end was trimmed by 10 bases and the J gene end by 7 bases; junction bases not matched to a gene: 8. The CDR3 covers 13 residues. Germline V CDR1 and CDR2: MNHEY, SMNVEV (reference sequence). CDR3 amino acids: CATLGQGAREQYF. CDR3 nucleotides: TGTGCCACCCTGGGACAGGGGGCGAGGGAGCAGTACTTC.